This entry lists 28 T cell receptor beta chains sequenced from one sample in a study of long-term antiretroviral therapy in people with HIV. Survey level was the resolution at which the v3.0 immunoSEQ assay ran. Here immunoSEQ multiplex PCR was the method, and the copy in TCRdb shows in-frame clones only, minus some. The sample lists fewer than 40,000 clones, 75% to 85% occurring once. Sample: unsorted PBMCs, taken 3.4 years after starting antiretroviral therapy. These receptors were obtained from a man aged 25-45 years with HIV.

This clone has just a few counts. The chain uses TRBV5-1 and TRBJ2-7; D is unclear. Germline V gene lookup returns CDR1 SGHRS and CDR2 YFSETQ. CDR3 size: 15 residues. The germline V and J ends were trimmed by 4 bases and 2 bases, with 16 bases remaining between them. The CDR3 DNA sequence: TGCGCCAGCAGCCCTGGCGCCCTTTCAGCCTACGAGCAGTACTTC. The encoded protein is CASSPGALSAYEQYF.

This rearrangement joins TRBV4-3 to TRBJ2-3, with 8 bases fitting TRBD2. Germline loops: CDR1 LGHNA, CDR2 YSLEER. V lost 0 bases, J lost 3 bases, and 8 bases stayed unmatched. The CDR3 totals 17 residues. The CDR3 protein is CASSQDPAGDATDTQYF. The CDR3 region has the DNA TGCGCCAGCAGCCAAGATCCAGCGGGAGATGCTACAGATACGCAGTATTTT.

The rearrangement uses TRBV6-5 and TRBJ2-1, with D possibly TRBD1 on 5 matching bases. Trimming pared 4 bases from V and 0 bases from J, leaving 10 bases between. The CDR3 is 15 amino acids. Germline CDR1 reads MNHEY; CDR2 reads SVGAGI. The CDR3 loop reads CASSLGRASYNEQFF. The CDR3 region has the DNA TGTGCCAGCAGTTTGGGCAGGGCCTCCTACAATGAGCAGTTCTTC.

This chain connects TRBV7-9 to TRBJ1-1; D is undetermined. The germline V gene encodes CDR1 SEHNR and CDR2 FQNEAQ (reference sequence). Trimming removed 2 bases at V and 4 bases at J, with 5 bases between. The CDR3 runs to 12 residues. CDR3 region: CASSLYGTEAFF. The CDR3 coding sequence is TGTGCCAGCAGCTTATACGGCACTGAAGCTTTCTTT.

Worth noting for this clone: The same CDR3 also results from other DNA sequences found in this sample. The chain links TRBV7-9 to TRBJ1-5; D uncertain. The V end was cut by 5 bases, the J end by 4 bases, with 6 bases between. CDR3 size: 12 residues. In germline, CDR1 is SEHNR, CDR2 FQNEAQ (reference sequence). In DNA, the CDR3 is TGTGCCAGCAGCCTCGAAAATCAGCCCCAGCATTTT. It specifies CASSLENQPQHF.

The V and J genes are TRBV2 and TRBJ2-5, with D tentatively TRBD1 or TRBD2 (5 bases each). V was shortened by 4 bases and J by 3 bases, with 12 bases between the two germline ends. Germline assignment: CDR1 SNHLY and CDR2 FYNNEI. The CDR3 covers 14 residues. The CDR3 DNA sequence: TGTGCCAGCAGTGCATACCTGGGGGAAGAGACCCAGTACTTC. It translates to CASSAYLGEETQYF.

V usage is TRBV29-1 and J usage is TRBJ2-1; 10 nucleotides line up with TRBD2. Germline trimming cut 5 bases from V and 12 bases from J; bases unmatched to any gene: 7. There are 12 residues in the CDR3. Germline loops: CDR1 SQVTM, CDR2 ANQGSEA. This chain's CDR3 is CSVSSGRAGQFF. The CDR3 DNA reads TGCAGCGTTTCAAGCGGGAGGGCCGGGCAGTTCTTC.

The CDR3 sequence: CASYGTIASGRSSYEQYF. CDR3 DNA: TGCGCCAGCTACGGAACGATAGCCTCAGGGAGGAGCTCCTACGAGCAGTACTTC. V gene TRBV23-1 combines with J gene TRBJ2-7, with D tentatively TRBD2 (6 bases). TRBV23-1 is an ORF, with its function uncertain. There are 18 residues in the CDR3. Trimming cost V 8 bases and J 0 bases, with 26 bases left between them.

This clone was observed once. In DNA, the CDR3 is TGCAGCGTTGATCCCCTCCTAAGGACAGCTTTGAACACTGAAGCTTTCTTT. Translation: CSVDPLLRTALNTEAFF. The chain is built from TRBV29-1 and TRBJ1-1; maybe TRBD1 (6 bases). V lost 3 bases, J lost 0 bases, and 20 bases lay in between. The CDR3 is 17 amino acids. CDR1 and CDR2 from the germline V gene are SQVTM and ANQGSEA.

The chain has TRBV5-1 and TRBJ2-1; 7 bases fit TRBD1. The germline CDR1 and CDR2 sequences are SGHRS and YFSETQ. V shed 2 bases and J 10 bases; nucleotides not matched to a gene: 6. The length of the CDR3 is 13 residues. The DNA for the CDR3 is TGCGCCAGCAGCTTTCTTACAGGGGACGAGCAGTTCTTC. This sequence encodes CASSFLTGDEQFF. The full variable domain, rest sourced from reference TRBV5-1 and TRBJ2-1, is KAGVTQTPRYLIKTRGQQVTLSCSPISGHRSVSWYQQTPGQGLQFLFEYFSETQRNKGNFPGRFSGRQFSNSRSEMNVSTLELGDSALYLCASSFLTGDEQFFGPGTRLTVL.

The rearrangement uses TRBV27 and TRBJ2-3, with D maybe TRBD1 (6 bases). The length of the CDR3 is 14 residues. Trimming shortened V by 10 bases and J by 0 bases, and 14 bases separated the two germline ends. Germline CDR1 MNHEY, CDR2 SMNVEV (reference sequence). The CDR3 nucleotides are TGTGCCACCATGGGGGCAGTTAGCACAGATACGCAGTATTTT. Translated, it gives CATMGAVSTDTQYF.

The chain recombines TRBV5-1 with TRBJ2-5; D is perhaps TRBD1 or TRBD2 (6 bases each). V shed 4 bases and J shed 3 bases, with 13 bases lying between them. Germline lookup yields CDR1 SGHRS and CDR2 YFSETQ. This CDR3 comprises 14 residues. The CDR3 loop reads CASSGGGLKETQYF. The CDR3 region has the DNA TGCGCCAGCAGCGGAGGGGGACTCAAAGAGACCCAGTACTTC.

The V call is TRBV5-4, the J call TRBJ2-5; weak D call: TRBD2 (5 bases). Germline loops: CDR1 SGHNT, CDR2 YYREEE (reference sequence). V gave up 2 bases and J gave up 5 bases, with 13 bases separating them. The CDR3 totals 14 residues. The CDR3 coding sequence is TGTGCCAGCAGCTTTGTGAGCGGCGATGAGACCCAGTACTTC. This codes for CASSFVSGDETQYF.

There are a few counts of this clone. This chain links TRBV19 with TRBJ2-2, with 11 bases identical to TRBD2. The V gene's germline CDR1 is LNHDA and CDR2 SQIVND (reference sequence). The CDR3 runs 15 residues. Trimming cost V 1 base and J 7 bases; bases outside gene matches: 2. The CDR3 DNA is TGTGCCAGTAGTATAGGACTAGCGGGAAGCGGGGAGCTGTTTTTT. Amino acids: CASSIGLAGSGELFF. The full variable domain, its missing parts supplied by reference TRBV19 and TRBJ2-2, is DGGITQSPKYLFRKEGQNVTLSCEQNLNHDAMYWYRQDPGQGLRLIYYSQIVNDFQKGDIAEGYSVSREKKESFPLTVTSAQKNPTAFYLCASSIGLAGSGELFFGEGSRLTVL.

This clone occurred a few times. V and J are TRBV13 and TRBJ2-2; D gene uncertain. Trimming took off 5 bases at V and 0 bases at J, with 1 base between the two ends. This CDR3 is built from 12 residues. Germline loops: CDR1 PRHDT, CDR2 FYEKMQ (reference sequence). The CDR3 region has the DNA TGTGCCAGCAGCACGAACACCGGGGAGCTGTTTTTT. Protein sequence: CASSTNTGELFF.

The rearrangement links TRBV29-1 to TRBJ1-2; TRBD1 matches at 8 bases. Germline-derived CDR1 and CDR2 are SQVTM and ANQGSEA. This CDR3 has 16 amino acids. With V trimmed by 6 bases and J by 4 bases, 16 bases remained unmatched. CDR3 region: CSVSRQGRGDVYGYTF. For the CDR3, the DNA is TGCAGCGTGTCCCGACAGGGGAGAGGGGATGTCTATGGCTACACCTTC.

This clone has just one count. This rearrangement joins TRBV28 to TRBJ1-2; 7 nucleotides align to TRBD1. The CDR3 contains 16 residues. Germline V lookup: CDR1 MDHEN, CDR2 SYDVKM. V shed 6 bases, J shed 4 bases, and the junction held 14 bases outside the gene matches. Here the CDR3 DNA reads TGTGCCAGCAGCAAACAGGGGATTCGTTCGGGCTATGGCTACACCTTC. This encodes CASSKQGIRSGYGYTF.

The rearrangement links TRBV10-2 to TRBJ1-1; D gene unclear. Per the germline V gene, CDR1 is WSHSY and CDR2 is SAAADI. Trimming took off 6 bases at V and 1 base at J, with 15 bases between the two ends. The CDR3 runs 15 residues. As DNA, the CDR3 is TGCGCCAGCAGAAAAAGCGTGAGGTGGAACACTGAAGCTTTCTTT. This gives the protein CASRKSVRWNTEAFF.

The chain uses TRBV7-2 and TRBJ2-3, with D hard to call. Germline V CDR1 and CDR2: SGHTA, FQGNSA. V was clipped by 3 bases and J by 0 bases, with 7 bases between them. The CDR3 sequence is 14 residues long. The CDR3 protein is CASSFFTSTDTQYF. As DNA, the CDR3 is TGTGCCAGCAGCTTTTTCACTAGCACAGATACGCAGTATTTT.

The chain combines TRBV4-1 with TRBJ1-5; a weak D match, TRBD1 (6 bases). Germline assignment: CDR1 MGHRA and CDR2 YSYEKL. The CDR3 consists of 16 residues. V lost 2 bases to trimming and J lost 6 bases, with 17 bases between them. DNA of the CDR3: TGCGCCAGCAGCCAAACGGGGCAGGGGAGGGGTCAGCCCCAGCATTTT. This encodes CASSQTGQGRGQPQHF.

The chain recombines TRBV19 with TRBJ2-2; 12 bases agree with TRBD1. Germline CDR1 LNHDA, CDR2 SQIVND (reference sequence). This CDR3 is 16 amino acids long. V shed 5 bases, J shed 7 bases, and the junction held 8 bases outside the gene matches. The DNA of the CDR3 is TGTGCCAGTAGTGCGGGACAGGGGGCGTCAGTCGGGGAGCTGTTTTTT. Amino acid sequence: CASSAGQGASVGELFF. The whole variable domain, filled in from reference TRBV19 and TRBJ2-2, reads DGGITQSPKYLFRKEGQNVTLSCEQNLNHDAMYWYRQDPGQGLRLIYYSQIVNDFQKGDIAEGYSVSREKKESFPLTVTSAQKNPTAFYLCASSAGQGASVGELFFGEGSRLTVL.

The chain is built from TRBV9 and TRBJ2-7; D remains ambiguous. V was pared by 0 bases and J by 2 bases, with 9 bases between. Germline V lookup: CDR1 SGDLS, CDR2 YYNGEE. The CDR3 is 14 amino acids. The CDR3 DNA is TGTGCCAGCAGCGTAGCGGCGGAACCCTACGAGCAGTACTTC. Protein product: CASSVAAEPYEQYF.

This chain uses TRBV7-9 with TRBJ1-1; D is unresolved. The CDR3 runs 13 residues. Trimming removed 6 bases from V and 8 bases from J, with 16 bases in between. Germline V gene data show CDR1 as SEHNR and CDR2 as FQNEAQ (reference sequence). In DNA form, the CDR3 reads TGTGCCAGCAGATGGCCGGCGGGTTTGGAAGCTTTCTTT. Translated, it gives CASRWPAGLEAFF.

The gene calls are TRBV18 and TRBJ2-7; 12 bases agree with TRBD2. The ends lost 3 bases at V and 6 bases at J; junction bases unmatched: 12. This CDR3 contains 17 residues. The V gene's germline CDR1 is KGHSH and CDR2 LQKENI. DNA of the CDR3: TGTGCCAGCTCACCCGTCGGGGGCCGACTAGCGGGAGTCGAGCAGTACTTC. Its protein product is CASSPVGGRLAGVEQYF.

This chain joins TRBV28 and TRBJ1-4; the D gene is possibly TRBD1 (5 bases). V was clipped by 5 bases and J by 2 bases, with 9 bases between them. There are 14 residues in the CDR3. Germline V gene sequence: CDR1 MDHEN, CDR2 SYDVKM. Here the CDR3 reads CASSLWDTNEKLFF. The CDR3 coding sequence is TGTGCCAGCAGTCTCTGGGACACTAATGAAAAACTGTTTTTT. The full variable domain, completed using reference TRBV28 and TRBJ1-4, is DVKVTQSSRYLVKRTGEKVFLECVQDMDHENMFWYRQDPGLGLRLIYFSYDVKMKEKGDIPEGYSVSREKKERFSLILESASTNQTSMYLCASSLWDTNEKLFFGSGTQLSVL.

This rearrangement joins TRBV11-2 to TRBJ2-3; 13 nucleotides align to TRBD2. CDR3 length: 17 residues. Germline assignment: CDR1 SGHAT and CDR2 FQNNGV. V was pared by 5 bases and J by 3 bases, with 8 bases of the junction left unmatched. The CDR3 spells CASSIRLAGGPTDTQYF. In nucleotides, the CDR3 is TGTGCCAGCAGCATCAGACTAGCGGGAGGCCCAACAGATACGCAGTATTTT.

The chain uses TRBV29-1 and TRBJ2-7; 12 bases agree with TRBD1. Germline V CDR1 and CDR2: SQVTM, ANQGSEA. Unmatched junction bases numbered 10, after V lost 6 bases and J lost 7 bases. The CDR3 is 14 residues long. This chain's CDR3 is CSVIRDRGRLEQYF. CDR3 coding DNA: TGCAGCGTGATACGGGACAGGGGGCGTTTAGAGCAGTACTTC.

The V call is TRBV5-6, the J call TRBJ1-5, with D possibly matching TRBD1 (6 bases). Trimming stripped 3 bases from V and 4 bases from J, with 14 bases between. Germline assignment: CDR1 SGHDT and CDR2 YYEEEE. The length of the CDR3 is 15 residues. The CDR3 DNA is TGTGCCAGCAGCTCCCTCGGGGGGCGGAATCAGCCCCAGCATTTT. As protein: CASSSLGGRNQPQHF.